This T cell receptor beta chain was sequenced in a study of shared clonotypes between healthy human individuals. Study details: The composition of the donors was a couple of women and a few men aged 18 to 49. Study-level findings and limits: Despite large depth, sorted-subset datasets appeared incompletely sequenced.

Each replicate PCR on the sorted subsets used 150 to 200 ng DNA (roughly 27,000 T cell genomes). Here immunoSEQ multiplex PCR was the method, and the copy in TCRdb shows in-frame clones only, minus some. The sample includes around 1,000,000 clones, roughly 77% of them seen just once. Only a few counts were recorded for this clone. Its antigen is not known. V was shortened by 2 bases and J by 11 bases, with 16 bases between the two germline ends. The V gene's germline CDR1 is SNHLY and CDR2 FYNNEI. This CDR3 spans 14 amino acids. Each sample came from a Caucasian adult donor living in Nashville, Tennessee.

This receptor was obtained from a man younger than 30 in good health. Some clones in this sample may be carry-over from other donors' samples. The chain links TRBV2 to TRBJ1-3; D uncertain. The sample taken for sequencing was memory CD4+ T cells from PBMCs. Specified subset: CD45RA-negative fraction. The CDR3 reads CASSEYGRVSPIYF. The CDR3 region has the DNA TGTGCCAGCAGTGAATATGGGAGGGTGAGCCCCATATATTTT.